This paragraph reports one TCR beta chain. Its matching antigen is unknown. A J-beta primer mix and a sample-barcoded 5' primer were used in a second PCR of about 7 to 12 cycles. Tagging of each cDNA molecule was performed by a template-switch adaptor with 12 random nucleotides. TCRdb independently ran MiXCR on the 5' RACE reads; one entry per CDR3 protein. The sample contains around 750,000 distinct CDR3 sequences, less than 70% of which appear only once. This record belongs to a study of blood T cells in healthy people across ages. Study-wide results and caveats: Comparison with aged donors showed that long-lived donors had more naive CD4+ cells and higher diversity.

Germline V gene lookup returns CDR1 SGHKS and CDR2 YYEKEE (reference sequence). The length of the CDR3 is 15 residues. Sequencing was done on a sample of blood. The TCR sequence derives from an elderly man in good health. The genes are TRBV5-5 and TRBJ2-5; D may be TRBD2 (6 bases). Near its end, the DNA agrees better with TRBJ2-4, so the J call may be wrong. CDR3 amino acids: CASSSSGTPWDIQYF. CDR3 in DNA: TGTGCCAGCAGCTCCTCCGGGACTCCGTGGGACATTCAGTACTTC.